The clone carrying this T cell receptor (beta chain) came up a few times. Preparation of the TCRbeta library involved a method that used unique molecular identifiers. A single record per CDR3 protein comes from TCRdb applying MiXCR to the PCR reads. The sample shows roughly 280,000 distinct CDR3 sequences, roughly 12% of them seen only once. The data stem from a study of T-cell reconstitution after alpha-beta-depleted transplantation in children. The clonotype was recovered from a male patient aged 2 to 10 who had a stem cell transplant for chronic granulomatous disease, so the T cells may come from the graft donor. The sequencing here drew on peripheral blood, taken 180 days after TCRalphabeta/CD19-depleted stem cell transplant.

The CDR3 loop is CASSLPGGGYNEQFF. In nucleotides, the CDR3 is TGTGCCAGCAGCTTGCCGGGAGGGGGCTACAATGAGCAGTTCTTC. The rearrangement uses TRBV7-9 and TRBJ2-1, with 8 bases aligning to TRBD2. The germline CDR1 and CDR2 sequences are SEHNR and FQNEAQ (reference sequence). With 3 bases clipped from V and 3 bases from J, the junction kept 4 bases outside the gene matches. The CDR3 length is 15 residues.